This T cell receptor beta chain appears in the sequencing data of a study of blood T cell repertoires in COVID-19. Study-level background: Material from acute and convalescent COVID-19 was sourced from the United States, Italy and Spain. Sources were T cells, B-cell-depleted T cells, or PBMCs; the material itself was cDNA or gDNA.

Per the original methods: Amplification of reference gene primers provided the estimated nucleated cell counts. The table came from immunoSEQ multiplex PCR; TCRdb's copy has only in-frame clones and leaves some out. V and J calls and clone size are as listed in that table; D and trimming were resolved from the DNA. The top ten clones hold about 6.5% of a sample with about 200,000 clones, roughly 89% of them seen once. The CDR3 is 13 residues long. The V end was cut by 0 bases, the J end by 8 bases, with 10 bases between. The germline CDR1 and CDR2 sequences are MNHNY and SVGAGI (reference sequence). The TCR comes from a man in his sixties who had recovered from COVID-19. This chain links TRBV6-6 with TRBJ1-2, with D perhaps TRBD1 (6 bases). The source material was peripheral blood. The CDR3 loop is CASSYSDRIGYTF. In DNA form, the CDR3 reads TGTGCCAGCAGTTACTCAGACAGGATAGGCTACACCTTC.